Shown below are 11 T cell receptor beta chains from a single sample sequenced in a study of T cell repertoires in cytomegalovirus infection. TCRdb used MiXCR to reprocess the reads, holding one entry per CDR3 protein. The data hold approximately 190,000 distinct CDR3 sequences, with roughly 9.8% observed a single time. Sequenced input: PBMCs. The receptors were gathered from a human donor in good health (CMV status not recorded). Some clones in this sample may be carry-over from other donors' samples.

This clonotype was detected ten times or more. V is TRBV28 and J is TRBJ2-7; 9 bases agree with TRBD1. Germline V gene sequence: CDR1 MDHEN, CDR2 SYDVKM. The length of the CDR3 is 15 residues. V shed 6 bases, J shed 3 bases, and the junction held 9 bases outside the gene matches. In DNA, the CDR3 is TGTGCCAGCAGGACTTCCGGGACAGGGCTCTACGAGCAGTACTTC. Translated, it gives CASRTSGTGLYEQYF.

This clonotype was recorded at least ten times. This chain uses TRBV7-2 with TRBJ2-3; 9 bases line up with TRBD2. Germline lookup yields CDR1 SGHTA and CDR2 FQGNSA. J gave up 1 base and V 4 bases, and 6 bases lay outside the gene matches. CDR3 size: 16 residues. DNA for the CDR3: TGTGCCAGCAGCTCCCGGTTAGCGGGGGGCACAGATACGCAGTATTTT. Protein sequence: CASSSRLAGGTDTQYF.

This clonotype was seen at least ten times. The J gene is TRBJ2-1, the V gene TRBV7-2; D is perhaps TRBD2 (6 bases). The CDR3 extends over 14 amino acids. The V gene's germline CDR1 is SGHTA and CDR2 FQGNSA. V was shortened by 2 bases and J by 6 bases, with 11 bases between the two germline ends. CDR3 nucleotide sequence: TGTGCCAGCAGCTTATATTACGGGGGCAATGAGCAGTTCTTC. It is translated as CASSLYYGGNEQFF.

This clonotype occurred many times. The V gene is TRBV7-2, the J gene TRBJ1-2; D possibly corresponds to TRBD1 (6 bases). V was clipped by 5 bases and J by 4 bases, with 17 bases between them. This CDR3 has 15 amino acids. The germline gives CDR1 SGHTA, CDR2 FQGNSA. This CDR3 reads CASSPQGLKGYGYTF. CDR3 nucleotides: TGTGCCAGCAGCCCCCAGGGGCTTAAGGGCTATGGCTACACCTTC.

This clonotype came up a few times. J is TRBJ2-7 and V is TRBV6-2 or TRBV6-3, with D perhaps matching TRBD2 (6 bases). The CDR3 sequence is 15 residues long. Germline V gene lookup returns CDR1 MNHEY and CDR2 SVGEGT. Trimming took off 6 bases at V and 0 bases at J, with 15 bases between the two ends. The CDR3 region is CASSDPGLYSYEQYF. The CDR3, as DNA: TGTGCCAGCAGCGACCCGGGACTCTACTCCTACGAGCAGTACTTC.

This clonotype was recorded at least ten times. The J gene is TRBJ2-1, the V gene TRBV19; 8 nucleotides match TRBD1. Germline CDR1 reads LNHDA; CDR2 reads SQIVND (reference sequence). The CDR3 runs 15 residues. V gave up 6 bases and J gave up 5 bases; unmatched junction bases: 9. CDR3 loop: CASRIGTGTHNEQFF. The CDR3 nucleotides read TGTGCCAGTAGAATTGGGACAGGAACCCACAATGAGCAGTTCTTC.

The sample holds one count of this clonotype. CDR3 nucleotides: TGCAGTGCTATAGACAGGGTAGCCGGGGAGCTGTTTTTT. Its protein product is CSAIDRVAGELFF. V and J are TRBV20-1 and TRBJ2-2, with 7 bases matching TRBD1. The length of the CDR3 is 13 residues. Trimming removed 4 bases from V and 6 bases from J; junction bases left unmatched: 5. CDR1 is DFQATT, CDR2 SNEGSKA, per germline (reference sequence).

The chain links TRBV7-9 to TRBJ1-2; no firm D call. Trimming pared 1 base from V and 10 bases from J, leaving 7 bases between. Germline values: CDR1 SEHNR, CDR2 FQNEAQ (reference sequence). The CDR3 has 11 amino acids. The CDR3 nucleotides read TGTGCCAGCAGCTTAGGACTTAACTACACCTTC. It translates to CASSLGLNYTF. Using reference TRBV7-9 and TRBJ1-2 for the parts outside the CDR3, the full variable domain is DTGVSQNPRHKITKRGQNVTFRCDPISEHNRLYWYRQTLGQGPEFLTYFQNEAQLEKSRLLSDRFSAERPKGSFSTLEIQRTEQGDSAMYLCASSLGLNYTFGSGTRLTVV.

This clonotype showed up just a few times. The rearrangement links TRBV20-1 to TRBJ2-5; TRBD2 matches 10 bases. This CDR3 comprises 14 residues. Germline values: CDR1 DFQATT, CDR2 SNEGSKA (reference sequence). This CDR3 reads CTPGLAGAGETQYF. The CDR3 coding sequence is TGCACCCCAGGGCTAGCGGGAGCTGGGGAGACCCAGTACTTC.

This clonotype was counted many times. CDR3 sequence reads: CASSQVGGVGAFF. DNA of the CDR3: TGTGCCAGCAGTCAAGTAGGGGGGGTTGGAGCTTTCTTT. V and J are TRBV7-2 and TRBJ1-1, with D perhaps matching TRBD1 (6 bases). The length of the CDR3 is 13 residues. In germline, CDR1 is SGHTA, CDR2 FQGNSA. Trimming pared 6 bases from V and 10 bases from J, leaving 18 bases between.

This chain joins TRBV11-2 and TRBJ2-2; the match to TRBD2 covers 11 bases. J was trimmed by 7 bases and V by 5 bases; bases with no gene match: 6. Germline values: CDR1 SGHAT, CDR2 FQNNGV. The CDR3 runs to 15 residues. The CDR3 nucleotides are TGTGCCAGCAGCCGCGGGACTAGCGGAGTCGGGGAGCTGTTTTTT. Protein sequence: CASSRGTSGVGELFF.